The T cell receptor beta chain described here comes from a study of CD8+ T cells in alopecia areata. Overall study: Tofacitinib therapy lasting 6 to 18 months was followed by 6 months off drug. General study findings and limits: Lesional scalp exceeded normal scalp in clonality, especially in alopecia totalis/universalis. Scalp sequencing also captures normal skin's resident alphabeta T cells.

The germline gives CDR1 LNHDA, CDR2 SQIVND (reference sequence). Trimming removed 1 base at V and 6 bases at J, with 6 bases between. The CDR3 totals 12 residues. Extracted RNA was reverse transcribed into cDNA, the sequencing template. The assay was immunoSEQ multiplex PCR, and TCRdb's table has in-frame clones only and misses some. The repertoire has some 150,000 clones, about 50% of them found once; the top ten carry approximately 20%. In the case of this clone: Its specificity is unknown. The same CDR3 arises from other DNA sequences in this sample as well.

The TCR was taken from a human donor with alopecia areata. The chain is built from TRBV19 and TRBJ1-2; no clear D. Source: CD8+ T cells sorted from blood, taken at week 0. This CDR3 reads CASSIGGNGYTF. As DNA, the CDR3 is TGTGCCAGTAGTATAGGAGGGAATGGCTACACCTTC.